Here is one T cell receptor (beta chain) with its context. This clonotype was seen a handful of times. Its antigen has not been determined. Per-nucleotide qualities are absent, and no much larger clonotype sits a single base away. Sequencing was carried out with an Illumina HiSeq 2500. Quantitative 5'-RACE with molecular barcodes was used to prepare TCR beta libraries. In the source study's methods: A new computational method, built on a probabilistic model of VDJ rearrangement, was used to identify disease-linked TCR variants. TCRdb trimmed public reads at Q25 via fastp, called clones via MiXCR and kept in-frame beta chains. Entries that share a CDR3 protein sequence are merged under the most common genes and DNA. None of the V and J calls come from the authors' own analysis; TCRdb made them. For this sample there are 200,000 to 250,000 distinct CDR3 sequences; about 18% appear just once. The ten largest clonotypes hold about two fifths of the sample.

These data are taken from a study of CD8 T cells in ankylosing spondylitis (dated by TCRdb to the late 2010s). In terms of the full investigation: T cell receptor beta repertoires were profiled in healthy donors and ankylosing spondylitis patients so that disease-linked TCR variants could be found. The whole study cohort included 90 to 120 healthy donors and 25 or so ankylosing spondylitis patients. Samples of peripheral blood were taken, and for ankylosing spondylitis patients, synovial fluid was collected as well.

From the germline V gene, CDR1 is SGHVS and CDR2 is FQNEAQ. Deletion took 4 bases off V and 4 bases off J, with a span of 9 bases between the germline ends. From the cysteine through the phenylalanine, the CDR3 covers 13 amino acids. Only the CDR3 region is kept as DNA, spanning 39 bases read in frame from base 1. Paper-wide results and their limitations: A TCR beta motif of about eight highly homologous amino acid variants appeared characteristic of blood from ankylosing spondylitis patients. Significant enrichment of the disease-linked clones was reported in matched synovial fluid samples from ankylosing spondylitis patients. Some TCR beta motif variants had previously been reported in synovial fluid and blood of reactive arthritis patients, which suggested common disease-initiation mechanisms. In peripheral blood, the disease-linked clones were found at relatively low frequencies and had a CD8+ phenotype.

Sequenced input: blood, either unsorted or a sorted T cell fraction (not recorded which). This TCR was recovered from a male donor with ankylosing spondylitis. The chain employs TRBV7-8 and TRBJ2-3, with the D gene uncertain. The DNA sequence is as follows: TGTGCCAGCAGCTCCCTAGGCCCAGATACGCAGTATTTT. It codes for CASSSLGPDTQYF.